The next 29 T cell receptor beta chains were all read from a single sample in a study of blood T cell repertoires in COVID-19. TCRdb keeps only in-frame clones here, not all; method: immunoSEQ multiplex PCR. The table records some 150,000 clones, about four fifths of them present only once. What was sequenced was PBMCs or T cells enriched from blood (not recorded which). The receptors were gathered from a woman aged 45-65 years who had been exposed to COVID-19.

The chain joins TRBV5-6 to TRBJ1-2; perhaps TRBD1 as D (5 bases). The CDR3 has 14 amino acids. Germline values: CDR1 SGHDT, CDR2 YYEEEE. Trimming took 5 bases from V and 2 from J, leaving 13 bases between them. The CDR3 is CASSRGQGNYGYTF. Here the CDR3 DNA reads TGTGCCAGCAGTCGTGGGCAGGGAAACTATGGCTACACCTTC.

The V call is TRBV2, the J call TRBJ2-3; D ambiguous. Trimming pared 10 bases from V and 1 base from J, leaving 12 bases between. Germline values: CDR1 SNHLY, CDR2 FYNNEI. This CDR3 is built from 13 residues. As DNA, the CDR3 is TGTGCCAACTTAGTAAAAGGCACAGATACGCAGTATTTT. Its protein product is CANLVKGTDTQYF.

The chain employs TRBV5-4 and TRBJ2-7; 7 bases map to TRBD1. J was trimmed by 3 bases and V by 0 bases; bases with no gene match: 3. The germline V gene has CDR1 SGHNT and CDR2 YYREEE (reference sequence). The CDR3 runs 14 residues. The CDR3 bases are TGTGCCAGCAGCTTGGAGGGGGCAGGCTACGAGCAGTACTTC. It specifies CASSLEGAGYEQYF.

V gene TRBV9 combines with J gene TRBJ2-7, with 7 nucleotides matching TRBD1. The V gene end was trimmed by 0 bases and the J gene end by 3 bases; junction bases not matched to a gene: 6. CDR1 SGDLS and CDR2 YYNGEE come from the germline V gene. CDR3 length equals 15 residues. Written as DNA, the CDR3 is TGTGCCAGCAGCGTAGCTCTGGGACAGAGCTACGAGCAGTACTTC. Translated, it gives CASSVALGQSYEQYF. The full variable domain, in which reference TRBV9 and TRBJ2-7 provide the parts outside the CDR3, is DSGVTQTPKHLITATGQRVTLRCSPRSGDLSVYWYQQSLDQGLQFLIQYYNGEERAKGNILERFSAQQFPDLHSELNLSSLELGDSALYFCASSVALGQSYEQYFGPGTRLTVT.

The genes are TRBV6-5 and TRBJ2-5, with D possibly being TRBD1 (6 bases). Germline V gives CDR1 MNHEY, CDR2 SVGAGI. Trimming cost V 10 bases and J 4 bases, with 16 bases left between them. The CDR3 contains 13 residues. CDR3 protein: CATHGRGSETQYF. The CDR3 DNA reads TGTGCCACCCACGGCAGGGGTTCAGAGACCCAGTACTTC.

The CDR3 region has the DNA TGCGCCAGCAGCCAACTAGCGGGAGGACGCACCGGGGAGCTGTTTTTT. This codes for CASSQLAGGRTGELFF. The V and J genes are TRBV4-3 and TRBJ2-2; 11 bases are a match to TRBD2. The CDR3 runs 16 residues. J was trimmed by 4 bases and V by 2 bases; bases with no gene match: 3. CDR1 and CDR2 from the germline V gene are LGHNA and YSLEER.

The chain combines TRBV3-1 (or the pseudogene TRBV3-2) with TRBJ2-7, with 9 bases aligning to TRBD2. The CDR3 runs 13 residues. The germline V gene has CDR1 LGHDT and CDR2 YNNKEL (reference sequence). V gave up 4 bases and J gave up 4 bases; unmatched junction bases: 2. CDR3: CASSLSGGYEQYF. The CDR3 DNA reads TGTGCCAGCAGCCTTAGCGGGGGATACGAGCAGTACTTC.

The chain employs TRBV11-3 and TRBJ2-5; 12 nucleotides line up with TRBD1. J was trimmed by 3 bases and V by 5 bases; bases with no gene match: 7. Germline CDR1 and CDR2: SGHNT and YENEEA. The CDR3 loop spans 16 amino acids. The CDR3 region is CASSPGGTGGEETQYF. In nucleotides, the CDR3 is TGTGCCAGCAGCCCCGGGGGGACAGGGGGCGAAGAGACCCAGTACTTC.

The chain has TRBV11-1 and TRBJ2-1; weak D call: TRBD1 (5 bases). The germline gives CDR1 SGHAT, CDR2 FQDESV (reference sequence). CDR3 length: 15 residues. Trimming took 7 bases from V and 0 from J, leaving 13 bases between them. CDR3 nucleotide sequence: TGTGCCAGCACCCCCGACAGAAACTCCTACAATGAGCAGTTCTTC. Its protein product is CASTPDRNSYNEQFF.

The CDR3 protein is CSVGFGQTTDTQYF. CDR3 nucleotides: TGCAGCGTTGGTTTCGGACAGACCACAGATACGCAGTATTTT. The gene calls are TRBV29-1 and TRBJ2-3; D is possibly TRBD1 (6 bases). The CDR3 runs 14 residues. In germline, CDR1 is SQVTM, CDR2 ANQGSEA. With 4 bases removed from V and 2 bases from J, the gap between germline ends came to 13 bases.

This chain links TRBV10-3 with TRBJ2-7, with 9 bases lining up with TRBD2. The germline V gene has CDR1 ENHRY and CDR2 SYGVKD. J lost 2 bases, V lost 4 bases, and 15 bases had no gene match. This CDR3 is 18 amino acids long. The DNA for the CDR3 is TGTGCCATCAGTGTTGCAGGGACAAACGCGGGGGGGACCTACGAGCAGTACTTC. Translated, it gives CAISVAGTNAGGTYEQYF.

The rearrangement joins TRBV7-2 to TRBJ1-2; TRBD1 agrees at 7 bases. CDR1 is SGHTA, CDR2 FQGNSA, per germline. This CDR3 comprises 14 residues. V trimming: 0 bases; J trimming: 7 bases; junction bases outside the gene matches: 5. This CDR3 reads CASSLAQTGSGYTF. CDR3 coding DNA: TGTGCCAGCAGCTTAGCGCAGACAGGGAGTGGCTACACCTTC.

In the case of this clone: An end of the junction does not agree with germline; a read error may underlie this. The CDR3 protein is CASSSDRGQETQYF. The CDR3 DNA sequence: TGTGCTAGCAGCTCGGACAGGGGGCAAGAGACCCAGTACTTC. The chain couples TRBV7-7 to TRBJ2-5, with TRBD1 matching 10 bases. The CDR3 is 14 amino acids. Germline V gene sequence: CDR1 SSHAT, CDR2 FNYEAQ (reference sequence).

V gene TRBV4-2 combines with J gene TRBJ2-1; a possible D gene is TRBD2 (6 bases). Germline assignment: CDR1 LGHNA and CDR2 YNFKEQ. Between the trimmed V and J ends, which lost 2 bases and 0 bases, there was a span of 17 bases. This CDR3 is 18 amino acids long. The chain's CDR3 is CASSQPQGAGSSYNEQFF. For the CDR3, the DNA is TGTGCCAGCAGCCAACCACAAGGGGCCGGGAGCTCCTACAATGAGCAGTTCTTC.

To note about this clone: Relative to the germline gene, one junction end is altered; a read error may explain this. V and J are TRBV12-3 or TRBV12-4 and TRBJ1-1, with D unresolved. CDR3 length: 8 residues. CDR3 nucleotide sequence: TGTGCCAGCAGTTTTCGAGAATTT. Translation gives CASSFREF.

In this sample, this clone turned up once. The chain joins TRBV11-2 to TRBJ2-5; D may be TRBD1 (6 bases). The germline V gene encodes CDR1 SGHAT and CDR2 FQNNGV. The CDR3 has 15 residues. Trimming cost V 6 bases and J 5 bases, with 19 bases left between them. The CDR3 protein is CASRPPDSRPETQYF. DNA for the CDR3: TGTGCCAGCAGACCCCCGGACAGCCGCCCGGAGACCCAGTACTTC.

This clone has just one count. The rearrangement uses TRBV18 and TRBJ1-3, with 9 nucleotides matching TRBD1. Germline V lookup: CDR1 KGHSH, CDR2 LQKENI. The CDR3 length is 15 residues. V lost 3 bases to trimming and J lost 7 bases; unmatched junction nucleotides: 7. CDR3 DNA: TGTGCCAGCTCACCGCAACAGGGGGCTTGGAACACCATATATTTT. Its protein is CASSPQQGAWNTIYF.

The rearrangement joins TRBV9 to TRBJ2-1; D is undetermined. Germline V gene data show CDR1 as SGDLS and CDR2 as YYNGEE. The CDR3 is 15 residues long. Trimming removed 7 bases from V and 0 bases from J, with 14 bases in between. This CDR3 is CASSSLGSSYNEQFF. CDR3 DNA sequence: TGTGCCAGCTCTTCCCTGGGCAGCTCCTACAATGAGCAGTTCTTC.

This chain links TRBV6-5 with TRBJ2-2; D possibly corresponds to TRBD2 (5 bases). This CDR3 is 14 amino acids long. Trimming removed 6 bases from V and 2 bases from J, with 10 bases in between. Germline values: CDR1 MNHEY, CDR2 SVGAGI. Here the CDR3 reads CASRMGSNTGELFF. The CDR3 bases are TGTGCCAGCAGGATGGGGAGTAACACCGGGGAGCTGTTTTTT.

The rearrangement uses TRBV28 and TRBJ1-5, with D perhaps matching TRBD1 (5 bases). CDR1 and CDR2 (germline): MDHEN, SYDVKM. V was clipped by 3 bases and J by 2 bases, with 11 bases between them. There are 15 residues in the CDR3. In nucleotides, the CDR3 is TGTGCCAGCAGTTTTACTCGGGGGGGCAATCAGCCCCAGCATTTT. This codes for CASSFTRGGNQPQHF.

J is TRBJ2-3 and V is TRBV7-2, with a tentative D call TRBD2 (6 bases). Deletions cut 2 bases from V and 5 bases from J, with 14 bases between. Germline-derived CDR1 and CDR2 are SGHTA and FQGNSA. The CDR3 runs to 15 residues. The CDR3 DNA is TGTGCCAGCAGCTTAAGCCGGGGGATGTTAGATACGCAGTATTTT. Amino acid sequence: CASSLSRGMLDTQYF.

J is TRBJ1-1 and V is TRBV5-1; D unresolved. Germline values: CDR1 SGHRS, CDR2 YFSETQ. With 4 bases removed from V and 1 base from J, the gap between germline ends came to 8 bases. This CDR3 is 13 amino acids long. The CDR3 protein is CASSHLENTEAFF. The CDR3 DNA follows: TGCGCCAGCAGCCATTTAGAGAACACTGAAGCTTTCTTT.

The chain couples TRBV27 to TRBJ1-5, with D unclear. Germline V lookup: CDR1 MNHEY, CDR2 SMNVEV (reference sequence). Between the trimmed V and J ends, which lost 8 bases and 6 bases, there was a span of 14 bases. CDR3 length: 13 residues. CDR3 DNA: TGTGCCAGCCGTGTTGGGCCGAGTCAGCCCCAGCATTTT. Encoded protein: CASRVGPSQPQHF.

The gene calls are TRBV30 and TRBJ1-2; the D is unclear. V was trimmed by 1 base and J by 2 bases, leaving 8 bases between them. CDR3 length equals 13 residues. Germline V lookup: CDR1 GTSNPN, CDR2 SVGIG (reference sequence). In DNA form, the CDR3 reads TGTGCCTGGAGTGGCAGAGGGAACTATGGCTACACCTTC. Translated, it gives CAWSGRGNYGYTF. The whole variable domain, filled in from reference TRBV30 and TRBJ1-2, reads SQTIHQWPATLVQPVGSPLSLECTVEGTSNPNLYWYRQAAGRGLQLLFYSVGIGQISSEVPQNLSASRPQDRQFILSSKKLLLSDSGFYLCAWSGRGNYGYTFGSGTRLTVV.

The V gene is TRBV29-1, the J gene TRBJ2-3; weak D call: TRBD2 (6 bases). Per the germline V gene, CDR1 is SQVTM and CDR2 is ANQGSEA. This CDR3 region has 14 residues. V was trimmed by 6 bases and J by 0 bases, leaving 13 bases between them. The CDR3 nucleotides read TGCAGCGTCCGGGACTTTCCTAGCACAGATACGCAGTATTTT. Its protein is CSVRDFPSTDTQYF.

This clone came up once. CDR3 nucleotides: TGTGCCAGTAGTATGAGAGGGATCGGCTATGGCTACACCTTC. Amino acid sequence: CASSMRGIGYGYTF. This chain links TRBV19 with TRBJ1-2; D is uncertain. CDR3 size: 14 residues. The germline V gene has CDR1 LNHDA and CDR2 SQIVND (reference sequence). The ends were cut back, 3 bases at V and 4 bases at J, with 12 bases in the middle.

A few counts support this clone. V is TRBV19 and J is TRBJ1-4; TRBD1 matches 8 bases. V dropped 1 base and J dropped 15; count of bases not matched to a gene: 4. Germline lookup yields CDR1 LNHDA and CDR2 SQIVND (reference sequence). The CDR3 covers 12 residues. The CDR3 loop is CASSIGRTGLFF. In DNA, the CDR3 is TGTGCCAGTAGTATAGGACGGACAGGGTTGTTTTTT.

The rearrangement links TRBV9 to TRBJ2-1; D unclear. This CDR3 has 15 residues. The V gene lost 1 base and the J gene lost 6 bases, with 14 bases spanning the gap. In germline, CDR1 is SGDLS, CDR2 YYNGEE. The CDR3 spells CASSVPPRRSNEQFF. CDR3 nucleotides: TGTGCCAGCAGCGTACCCCCCCGGCGGAGCAATGAGCAGTTCTTC.

This clone is a singleton in its sample. V usage is TRBV20-1 and J usage is TRBJ1-5; TRBD1 matches at 8 bases. With V trimmed by 6 bases and J by 5 bases, 6 bases remained unmatched. The CDR3 runs to 13 residues. Per germline, CDR1 DFQATT and CDR2 SNEGSKA (reference sequence). The chain's CDR3 is CSASGQGDQPQHF. The CDR3, as DNA: TGCAGTGCGAGTGGACAGGGCGATCAGCCCCAGCATTTT.